These 4 T cell receptor beta chains came from one sample sequenced in a study of CD8 T cells in ankylosing spondylitis. TCRdb analysed the 5' RACE reads with MiXCR anew, one entry per CDR3 protein. The table has some 340,000 distinct CDR3 sequences, about 15% seen once. Sequenced input: blood, either unsorted or a sorted T cell fraction (not recorded which). Every receptor here comes from a male donor with ankylosing spondylitis or in good health (not recorded which).

There are a few counts of this clonotype. The gene calls are TRBV7-9 and TRBJ2-1; 15 bases match TRBD2. This CDR3 has 17 residues. Germline trimming cut 5 bases from V and 4 bases from J; bases unmatched to any gene: 6. The germline gives CDR1 SEHNR, CDR2 FQNEAQ (reference sequence). CDR3 region: CASSPGLAGGLYNEQFF. The CDR3, as DNA: TGTGCCAGCAGCCCGGGACTAGCGGGGGGTCTATACAATGAGCAGTTCTTC.

This clonotype was seen ten or more times. The chain is built from TRBV5-1 and TRBJ2-1, with D perhaps TRBD2 (7 bases). V dropped 3 bases and J dropped 9 bases, with 16 bases sitting between them. The CDR3 loop spans 14 amino acids. Germline loops: CDR1 SGHRS, CDR2 YFSETQ. CDR3 DNA: TGCGCCAGCAGCTCGGGGGGCACTACCGGTGAGCAGTTCTTC. Translation gives CASSSGGTTGEQFF.

CDR3 amino acids: CASSEYRGPPYEQYF. CDR3 nucleotide sequence: TGTGCCAGCAGTGAATACAGGGGGCCCCCCTACGAGCAGTACTTC. This chain connects TRBV2 to TRBJ2-7, with 9 positions matching TRBD1. Germline V gives CDR1 SNHLY, CDR2 FYNNEI. J lost 2 bases, V lost 2 bases, and 4 bases had no gene match. This CDR3 comprises 15 residues.

The chain combines TRBV27 with TRBJ2-5; the D call may be TRBD1 or TRBD2 (5 bases each). The CDR3 spans 13 residues. The ends were cut back, 4 bases at V and 7 bases at J, with 13 bases in the middle. From germline, CDR1 is MNHEY and CDR2 SMNVEV (reference sequence). CDR3 loop: CASSYRGRGTQYF. The CDR3 DNA follows: TGTGCCAGCAGTTACCGGGGCCGGGGGACCCAGTACTTC.